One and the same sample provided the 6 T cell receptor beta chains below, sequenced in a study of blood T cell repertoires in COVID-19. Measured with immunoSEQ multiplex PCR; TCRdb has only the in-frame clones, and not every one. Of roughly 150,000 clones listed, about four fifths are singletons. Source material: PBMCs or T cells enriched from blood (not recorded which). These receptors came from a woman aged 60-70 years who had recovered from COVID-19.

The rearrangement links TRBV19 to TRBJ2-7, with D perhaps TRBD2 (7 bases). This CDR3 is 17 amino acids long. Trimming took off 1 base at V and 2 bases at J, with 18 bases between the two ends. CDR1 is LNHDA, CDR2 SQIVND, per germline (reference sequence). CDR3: CASSIAYRERGPYEQYF. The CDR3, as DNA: TGTGCCAGTAGTATAGCCTACAGGGAGCGGGGACCCTACGAGCAGTACTTC.

CDR3 bases: TGTGCTAGTGGTATCCCTGGGACACCTAACTATGGCTACACCTTC. Protein: CASGIPGTPNYGYTF. This sequence joins TRBV12-5 and TRBJ1-2; TRBD1 might be the D (6 bases). V was cut by 5 bases and J by 0 bases, with 13 bases left in between. The CDR3 is 15 residues long. Germline V gene data show CDR1 as LGHNT and CDR2 as FRNRAP.

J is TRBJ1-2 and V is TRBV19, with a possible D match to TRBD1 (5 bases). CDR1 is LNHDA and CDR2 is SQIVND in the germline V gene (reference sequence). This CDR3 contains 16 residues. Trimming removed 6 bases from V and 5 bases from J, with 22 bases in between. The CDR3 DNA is TGTGCCAGTAGCAAAGGACAAATTAGTTCCTATTATGGCTACACCTTC. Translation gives CASSKGQISSYYGYTF. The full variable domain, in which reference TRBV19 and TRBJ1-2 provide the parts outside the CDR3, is DGGITQSPKYLFRKEGQNVTLSCEQNLNHDAMYWYRQDPGQGLRLIYYSQIVNDFQKGDIAEGYSVSREKKESFPLTVTSAQKNPTAFYLCASSKGQISSYYGYTFGSGTRLTVV.

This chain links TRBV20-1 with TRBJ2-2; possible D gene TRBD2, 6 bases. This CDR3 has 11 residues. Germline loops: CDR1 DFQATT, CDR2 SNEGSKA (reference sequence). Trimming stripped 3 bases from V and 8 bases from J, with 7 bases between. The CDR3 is CSARRGGELFF. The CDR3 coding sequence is TGCAGTGCTAGGCGGGGAGGGGAGCTGTTTTTT.

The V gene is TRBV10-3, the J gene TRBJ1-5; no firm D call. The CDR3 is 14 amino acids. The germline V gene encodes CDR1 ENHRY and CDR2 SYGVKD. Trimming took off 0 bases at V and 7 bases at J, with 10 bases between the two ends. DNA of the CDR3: TGTGCCATCAGTGAGTCGGGCAGACACCAGCCCCAGCATTTT. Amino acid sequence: CAISESGRHQPQHF.

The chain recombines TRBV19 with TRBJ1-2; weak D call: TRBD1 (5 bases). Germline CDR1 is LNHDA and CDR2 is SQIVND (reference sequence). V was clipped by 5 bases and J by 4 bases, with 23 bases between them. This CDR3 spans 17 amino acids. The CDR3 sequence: CASSPPAAGTIPYGYTF. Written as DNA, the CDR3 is TGTGCCAGTAGTCCCCCGGCGGCAGGGACTATCCCCTATGGCTACACCTTC.